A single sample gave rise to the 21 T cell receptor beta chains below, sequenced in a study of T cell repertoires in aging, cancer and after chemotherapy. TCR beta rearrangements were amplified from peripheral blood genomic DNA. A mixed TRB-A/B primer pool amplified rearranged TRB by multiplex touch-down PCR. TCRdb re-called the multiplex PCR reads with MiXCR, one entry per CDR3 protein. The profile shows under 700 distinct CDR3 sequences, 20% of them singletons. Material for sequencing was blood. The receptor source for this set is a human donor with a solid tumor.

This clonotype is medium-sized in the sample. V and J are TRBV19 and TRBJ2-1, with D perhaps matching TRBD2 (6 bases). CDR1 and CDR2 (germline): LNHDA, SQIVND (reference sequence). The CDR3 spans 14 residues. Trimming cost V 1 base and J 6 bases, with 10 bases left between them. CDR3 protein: CASSIGGMGNEQFF. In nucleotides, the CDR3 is TGTGCCAGTAGTATAGGCGGGATGGGCAATGAGCAGTTCTTC.

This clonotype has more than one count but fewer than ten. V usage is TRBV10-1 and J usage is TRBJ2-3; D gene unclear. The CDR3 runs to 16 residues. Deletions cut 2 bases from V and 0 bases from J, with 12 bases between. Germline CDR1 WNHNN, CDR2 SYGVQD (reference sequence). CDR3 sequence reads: CASSERLSRSTDTQYF. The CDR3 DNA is TGCGCCAGCAGTGAGCGGCTCTCCCGTAGCACAGATACGCAGTATTTT.

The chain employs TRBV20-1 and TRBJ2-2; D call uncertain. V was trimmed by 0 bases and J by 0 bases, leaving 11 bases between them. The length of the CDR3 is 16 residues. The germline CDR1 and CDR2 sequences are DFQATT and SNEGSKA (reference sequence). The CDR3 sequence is CSARDRSGPNTGELFF. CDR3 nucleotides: TGCAGTGCTAGAGATAGAAGTGGGCCGAACACCGGGGAGCTGTTTTTT.

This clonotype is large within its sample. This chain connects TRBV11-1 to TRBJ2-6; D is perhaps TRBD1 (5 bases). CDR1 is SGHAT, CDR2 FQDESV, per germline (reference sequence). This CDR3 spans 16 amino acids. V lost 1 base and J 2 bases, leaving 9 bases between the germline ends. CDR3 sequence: CASSLGQPPGANVLTF. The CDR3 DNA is TGTGCCAGCAGCTTAGGACAGCCCCCTGGGGCCAACGTCCTGACTTTC.

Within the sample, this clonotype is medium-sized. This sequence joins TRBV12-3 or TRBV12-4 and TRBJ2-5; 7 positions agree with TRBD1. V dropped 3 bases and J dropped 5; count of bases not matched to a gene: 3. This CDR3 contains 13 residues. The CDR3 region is CASSFGQVETQYF. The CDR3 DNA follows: TGTGCCAGCAGTTTTGGACAGGTGGAGACCCAGTACTTC.

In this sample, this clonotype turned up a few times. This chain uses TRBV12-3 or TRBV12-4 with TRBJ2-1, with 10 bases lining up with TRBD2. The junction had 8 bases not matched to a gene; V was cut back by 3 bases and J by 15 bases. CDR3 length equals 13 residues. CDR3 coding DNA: TGTGCCAGCAGTTTTCTCCAGCGGGAGGGACGGTTCTTC. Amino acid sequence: CASSFLQREGRFF.

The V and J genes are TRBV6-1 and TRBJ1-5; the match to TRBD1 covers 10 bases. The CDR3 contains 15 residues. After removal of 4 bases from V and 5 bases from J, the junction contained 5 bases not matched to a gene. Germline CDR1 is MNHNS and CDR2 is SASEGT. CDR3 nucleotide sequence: TGTGCCAGCAGTGGCGGGACAGGGGAACATCAGCCCCAGCATTTT. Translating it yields CASSGGTGEHQPQHF.

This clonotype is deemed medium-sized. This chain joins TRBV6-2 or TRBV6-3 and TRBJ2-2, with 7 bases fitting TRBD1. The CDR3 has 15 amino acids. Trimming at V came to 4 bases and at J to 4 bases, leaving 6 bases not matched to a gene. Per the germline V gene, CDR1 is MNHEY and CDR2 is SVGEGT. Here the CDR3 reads CASSSGTVGTGELFF. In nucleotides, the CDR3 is TGTGCCAGCAGTTCCGGGACAGTAGGCACCGGGGAGCTGTTTTTT.

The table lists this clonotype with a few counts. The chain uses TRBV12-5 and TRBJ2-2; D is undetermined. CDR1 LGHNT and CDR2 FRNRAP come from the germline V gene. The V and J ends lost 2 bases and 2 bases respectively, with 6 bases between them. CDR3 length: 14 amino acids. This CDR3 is CASGLSDNTGELFF. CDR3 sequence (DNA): TGTGCTAGTGGTTTGTCTGATAACACCGGGGAGCTGTTTTTT.

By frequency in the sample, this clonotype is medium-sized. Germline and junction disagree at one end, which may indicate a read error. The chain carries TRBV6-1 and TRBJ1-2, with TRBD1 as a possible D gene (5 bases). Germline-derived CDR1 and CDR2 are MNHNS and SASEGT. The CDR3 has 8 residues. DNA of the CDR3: TGTGCCAGCAGCTGGACAAACTTC. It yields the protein CASSWTNF.

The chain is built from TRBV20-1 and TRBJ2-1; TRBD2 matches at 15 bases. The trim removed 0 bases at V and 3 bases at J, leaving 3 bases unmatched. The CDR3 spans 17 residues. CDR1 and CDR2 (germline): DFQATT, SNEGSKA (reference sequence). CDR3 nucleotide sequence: TGCAGTGCTAGAGAGGGGACTAGCGGGAGGCTCTACAATGAGCAGTTCTTC. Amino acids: CSAREGTSGRLYNEQFF.

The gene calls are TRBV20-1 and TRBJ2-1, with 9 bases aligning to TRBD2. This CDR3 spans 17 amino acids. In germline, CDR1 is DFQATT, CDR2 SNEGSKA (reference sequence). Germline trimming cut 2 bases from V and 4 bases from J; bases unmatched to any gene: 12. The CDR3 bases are TGCAGTGCTAGATATCCCGACCGACTAGCGGAATACAATGAGCAGTTCTTC. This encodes CSARYPDRLAEYNEQFF.

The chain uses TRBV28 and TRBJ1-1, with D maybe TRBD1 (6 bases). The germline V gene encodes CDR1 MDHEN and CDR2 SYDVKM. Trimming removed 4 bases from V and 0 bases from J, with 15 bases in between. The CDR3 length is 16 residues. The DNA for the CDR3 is TGTGCCAGCAGTTCCTTACAGGGCTCCATGAACACTGAAGCTTTCTTT. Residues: CASSSLQGSMNTEAFF.

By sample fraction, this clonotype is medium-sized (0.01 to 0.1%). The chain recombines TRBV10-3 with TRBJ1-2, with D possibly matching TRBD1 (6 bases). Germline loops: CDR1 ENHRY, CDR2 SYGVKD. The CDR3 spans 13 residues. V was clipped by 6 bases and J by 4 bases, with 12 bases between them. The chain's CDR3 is CAIRWTESYGYTF. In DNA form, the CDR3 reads TGTGCCATCAGGTGGACAGAATCCTATGGCTACACCTTC.

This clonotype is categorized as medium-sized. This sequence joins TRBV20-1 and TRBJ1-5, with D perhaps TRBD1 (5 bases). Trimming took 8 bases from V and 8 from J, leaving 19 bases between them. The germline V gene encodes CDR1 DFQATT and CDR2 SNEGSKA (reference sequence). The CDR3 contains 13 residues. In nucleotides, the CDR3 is TGCAGTCCGAGCGGGGGTATAGCGGAGCCCCAGCATTTT. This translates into CSPSGGIAEPQHF.

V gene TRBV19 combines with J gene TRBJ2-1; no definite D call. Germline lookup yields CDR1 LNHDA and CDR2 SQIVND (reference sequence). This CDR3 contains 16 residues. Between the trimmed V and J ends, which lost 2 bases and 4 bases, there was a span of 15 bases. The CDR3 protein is CASSIFSTALYNEQFF. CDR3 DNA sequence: TGTGCCAGTAGTATATTTAGCACGGCGCTTTACAATGAGCAGTTCTTC.

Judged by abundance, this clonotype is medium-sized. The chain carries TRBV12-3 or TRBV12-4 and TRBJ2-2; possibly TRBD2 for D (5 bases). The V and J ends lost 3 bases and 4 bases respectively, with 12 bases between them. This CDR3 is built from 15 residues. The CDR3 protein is CASSFSGSRTGELFF. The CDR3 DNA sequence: TGTGCCAGCAGTTTTAGTGGGAGTCGCACCGGGGAGCTGTTTTTT.

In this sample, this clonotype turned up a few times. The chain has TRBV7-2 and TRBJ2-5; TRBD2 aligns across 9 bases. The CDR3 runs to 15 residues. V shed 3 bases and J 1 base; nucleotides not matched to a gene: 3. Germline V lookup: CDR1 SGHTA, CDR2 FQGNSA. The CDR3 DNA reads TGTGCCAGCAGCTTCGCGGGAGGGTCCCAAGAGACCCAGTACTTC. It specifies CASSFAGGSQETQYF.

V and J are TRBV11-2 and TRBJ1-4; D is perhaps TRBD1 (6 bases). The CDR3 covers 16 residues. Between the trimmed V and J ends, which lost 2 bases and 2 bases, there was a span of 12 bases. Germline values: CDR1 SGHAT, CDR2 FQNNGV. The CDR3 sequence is CASSLNIQGTNEKLFF. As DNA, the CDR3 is TGTGCCAGCAGCTTAAACATACAGGGTACTAATGAAAAACTGTTTTTT.

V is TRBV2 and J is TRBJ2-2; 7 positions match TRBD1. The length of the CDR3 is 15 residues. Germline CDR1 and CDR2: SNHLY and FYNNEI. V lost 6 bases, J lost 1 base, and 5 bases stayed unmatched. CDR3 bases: TGTGCCAGCAGACACCGACAGGGGAACACCGGGGAGCTGTTTTTT. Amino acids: CASRHRQGNTGELFF.

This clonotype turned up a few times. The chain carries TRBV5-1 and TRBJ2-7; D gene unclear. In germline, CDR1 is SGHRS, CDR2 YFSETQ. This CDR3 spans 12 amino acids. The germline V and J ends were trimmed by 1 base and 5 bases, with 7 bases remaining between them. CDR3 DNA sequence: TGCGCCAGCAGCTTGAATGGGAACGAGCAGTACTTC. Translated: CASSLNGNEQYF.